This T cell receptor beta chain comes out of a study of blood T cell repertoires in COVID-19. The cohort comprised adults aged 18 to 89 years residing in 20 to 25 US areas. The V gene lost 1 base and the J gene lost 7 bases, with 16 bases spanning the gap. Germline V gene lookup returns CDR1 SEHNR and CDR2 FQNEAQ (reference sequence). CDR3 size: 15 residues. The data were produced by immunoSEQ multiplex PCR, yet TCRdb's version contains in-frame clones alone and is incomplete. The table lists 300,000 to 500,000 clones, approximately 87% of them singletons, with 0.95% to 1% in the top ten. V usage is TRBV7-9 and J usage is TRBJ1-2, with unresolved D. Sequences were obtained from PBMCs or T cells enriched from blood (not recorded which). The sequence derives from a woman younger than 45 with acute COVID-19. CDR3 nucleotides: TGTGCCAGCAGCTTAGGGGCTAACCCGGCGGGTGGCTACACCTTC. Translation gives CASSLGANPAGGYTF.